The T cell receptor (beta chain) described here comes from a study of identifying expanded T cells in peripheral blood. Study results and caveats: Approximately two-week clone count variance significantly increased as total template count grew. Over around two and four weeks, about 17 and 20 clones changed, versus roughly 1.2 between replicates.

Collection occurred without any documented infections or immune events in donors. With V trimmed by 3 bases and J by 3 bases, 10 bases remained unmatched. The CDR3 runs 17 residues. In germline, CDR1 is KGHSH, CDR2 LQKENI. Produced via immunoSEQ multiplex PCR; TCRdb's table is partial and in-frame only. The sample lists some 96,000 clones; over 80% were seen once. In the case of this clone: Antigen specificity is unknown.

The clonotype was recovered from a person aged 18 to 75 in good health. Material for sequencing was blood. The chain has TRBV18 and TRBJ1-4, with TRBD1 matching over 7 bases. CDR3 protein: CASSPKSSGTANEKLFF. As DNA, the CDR3 is TGTGCCAGCTCACCGAAATCCTCCGGGACAGCTAATGAAAAACTGTTTTTT.